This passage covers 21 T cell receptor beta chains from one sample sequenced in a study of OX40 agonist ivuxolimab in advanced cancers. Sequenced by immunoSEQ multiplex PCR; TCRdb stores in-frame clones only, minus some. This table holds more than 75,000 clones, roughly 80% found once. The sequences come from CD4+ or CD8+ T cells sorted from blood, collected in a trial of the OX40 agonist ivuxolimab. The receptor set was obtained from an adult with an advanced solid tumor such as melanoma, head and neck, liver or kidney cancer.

CDR3 in amino acids: CASSIDPRDTQYF. CDR3 DNA sequence: TGTGCCAGTAGTATAGATCCGCGTGATACGCAGTATTTT. The rearrangement uses TRBV19 and TRBJ2-3; D is unclear. CDR3 length: 13 residues. Looked up from germline, CDR1 is LNHDA and CDR2 is SQIVND (reference sequence). Trimming pared 0 bases from V and 6 bases from J, leaving 7 bases between.

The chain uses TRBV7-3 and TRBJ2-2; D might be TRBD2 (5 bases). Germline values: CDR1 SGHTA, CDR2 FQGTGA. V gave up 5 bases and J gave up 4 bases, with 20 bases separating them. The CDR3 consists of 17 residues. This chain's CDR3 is CASSPQLPLRGTGELFF. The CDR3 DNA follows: TGTGCCAGCAGCCCCCAGTTACCACTCCGGGGCACCGGGGAGCTGTTTTTT.

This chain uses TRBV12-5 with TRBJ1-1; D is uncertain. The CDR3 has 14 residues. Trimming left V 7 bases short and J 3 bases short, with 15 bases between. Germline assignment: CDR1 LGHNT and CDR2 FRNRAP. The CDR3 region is CASAPDGLYTEAFF. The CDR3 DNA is TGTGCTAGTGCCCCAGACGGGTTGTACACTGAAGCTTTCTTT.

Written as DNA, the CDR3 is TGTGCCAGCAGTAGAGACAGGGTAGCCTACGAGCAGTACTTC. Its translation is CASSRDRVAYEQYF. The V call is TRBV2, the J call TRBJ2-7; TRBD1 agrees at 7 bases. The CDR3 contains 14 residues. Per germline, CDR1 SNHLY and CDR2 FYNNEI. J was trimmed by 2 bases and V by 5 bases; bases with no gene match: 6.

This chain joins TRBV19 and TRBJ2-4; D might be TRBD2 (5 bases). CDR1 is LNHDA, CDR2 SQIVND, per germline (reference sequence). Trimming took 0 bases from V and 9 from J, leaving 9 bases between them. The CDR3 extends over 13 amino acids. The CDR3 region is CASSIDRTGIQYF. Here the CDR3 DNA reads TGTGCCAGTAGTATAGACAGGACTGGCATTCAGTACTTC.

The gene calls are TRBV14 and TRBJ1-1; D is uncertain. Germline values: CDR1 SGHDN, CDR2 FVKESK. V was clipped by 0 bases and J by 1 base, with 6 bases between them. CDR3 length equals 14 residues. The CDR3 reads CASSQDLRNTEAFF. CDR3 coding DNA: TGTGCCAGCAGCCAAGATTTGAGGAACACTGAAGCTTTCTTT.

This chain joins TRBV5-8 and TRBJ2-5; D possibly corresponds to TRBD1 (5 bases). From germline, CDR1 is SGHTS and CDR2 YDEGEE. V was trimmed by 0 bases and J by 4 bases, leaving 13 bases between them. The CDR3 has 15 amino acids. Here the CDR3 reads CASSLEGVGSETQYF. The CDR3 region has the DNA TGTGCCAGCAGCTTGGAAGGGGTCGGGTCAGAGACCCAGTACTTC.

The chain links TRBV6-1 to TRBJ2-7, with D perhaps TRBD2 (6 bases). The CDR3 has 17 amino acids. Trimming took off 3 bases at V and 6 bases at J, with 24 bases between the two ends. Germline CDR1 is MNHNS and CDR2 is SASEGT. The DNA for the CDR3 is TGTGCCAGCAGTGACCCACACGACTTGACACCCGGGGGCGAGCAGTACTTC. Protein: CASSDPHDLTPGGEQYF.

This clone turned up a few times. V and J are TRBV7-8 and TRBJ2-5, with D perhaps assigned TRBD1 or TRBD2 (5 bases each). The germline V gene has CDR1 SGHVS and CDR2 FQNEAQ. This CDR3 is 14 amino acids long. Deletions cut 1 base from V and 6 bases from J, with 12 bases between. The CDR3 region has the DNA TGTGCCAGCAGCTTAGGGGGGAGCGGAAAGACCCAGTACTTC. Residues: CASSLGGSGKTQYF. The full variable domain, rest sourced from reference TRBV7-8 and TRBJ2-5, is GAGVSQSPRYKVAKRGQDVALRCDPISGHVSLFWYQQALGQGPEFLTYFQNEAQLDKSGLPSDRFFAERPEGSVSTLKIQRTQQEDSAVYLCASSLGGSGKTQYFGPGTRLLVL.

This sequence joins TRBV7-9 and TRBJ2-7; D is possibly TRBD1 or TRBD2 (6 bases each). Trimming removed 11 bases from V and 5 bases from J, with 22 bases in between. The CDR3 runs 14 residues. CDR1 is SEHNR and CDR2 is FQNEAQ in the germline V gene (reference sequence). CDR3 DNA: TGTGCCGCCACCCGACCGGGGGCCCTAGACGAGCAGTACTTC. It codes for CAATRPGALDEQYF.

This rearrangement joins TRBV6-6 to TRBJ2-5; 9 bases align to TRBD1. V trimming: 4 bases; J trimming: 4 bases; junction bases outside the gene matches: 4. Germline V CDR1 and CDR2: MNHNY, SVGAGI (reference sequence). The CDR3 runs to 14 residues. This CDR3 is CASSLTGGGETQYF. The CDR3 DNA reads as TGTGCCAGCAGTTTGACAGGGGGGGGAGAGACCCAGTACTTC.

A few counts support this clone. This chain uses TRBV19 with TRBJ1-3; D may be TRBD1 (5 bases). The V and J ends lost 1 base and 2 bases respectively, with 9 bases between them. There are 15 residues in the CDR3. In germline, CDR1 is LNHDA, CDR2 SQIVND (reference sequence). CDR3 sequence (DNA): TGTGCCAGTAGTATAGTTTCGACAGCTGGAAACACCATATATTTT. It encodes CASSIVSTAGNTIYF.

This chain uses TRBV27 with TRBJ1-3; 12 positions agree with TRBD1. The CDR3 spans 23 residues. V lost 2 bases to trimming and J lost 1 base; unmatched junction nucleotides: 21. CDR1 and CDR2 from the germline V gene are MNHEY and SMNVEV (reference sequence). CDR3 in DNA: TGTGCCAGCAGTTTAGTGTACGGACTCACGGGACAGGGGGCTATTCGTTCTGGAAACACCATATATTTT. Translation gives CASSLVYGLTGQGAIRSGNTIYF.

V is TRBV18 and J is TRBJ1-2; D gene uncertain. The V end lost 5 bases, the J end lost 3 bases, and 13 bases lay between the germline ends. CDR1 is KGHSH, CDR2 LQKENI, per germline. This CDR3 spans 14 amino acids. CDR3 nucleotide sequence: TGTGCCAGCTCATCCAGGACCCTCGACTATGGCTACACCTTC. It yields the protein CASSSRTLDYGYTF.

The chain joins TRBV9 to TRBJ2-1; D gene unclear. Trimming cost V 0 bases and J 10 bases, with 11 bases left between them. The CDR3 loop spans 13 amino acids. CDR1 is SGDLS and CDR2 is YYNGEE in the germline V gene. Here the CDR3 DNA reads TGTGCCAGCAGCGTAGAGACCACCCGGGAGCAGTTCTTC. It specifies CASSVETTREQFF.

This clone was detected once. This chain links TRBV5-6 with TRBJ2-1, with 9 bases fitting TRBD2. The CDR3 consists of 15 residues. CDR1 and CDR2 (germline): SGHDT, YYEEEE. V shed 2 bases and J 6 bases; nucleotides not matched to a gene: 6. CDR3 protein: CASSFSGRGINEQFF. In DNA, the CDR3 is TGTGCCAGCAGCTTTAGCGGGAGAGGTATCAATGAGCAGTTCTTC.

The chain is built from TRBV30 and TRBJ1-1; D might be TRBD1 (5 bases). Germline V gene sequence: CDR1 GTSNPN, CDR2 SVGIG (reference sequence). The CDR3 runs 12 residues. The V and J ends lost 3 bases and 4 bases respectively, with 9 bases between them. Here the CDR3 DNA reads TGTGCCTGGAGGGGGACGGTCACTGAAGCTTTCTTT. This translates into CAWRGTVTEAFF.

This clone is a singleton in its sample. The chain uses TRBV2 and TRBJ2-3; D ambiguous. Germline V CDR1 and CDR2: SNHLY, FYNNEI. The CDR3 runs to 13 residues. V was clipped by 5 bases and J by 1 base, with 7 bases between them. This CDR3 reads CASSSWGTDTQYF. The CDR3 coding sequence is TGTGCCAGCAGTTCCTGGGGCACAGATACGCAGTATTTT.

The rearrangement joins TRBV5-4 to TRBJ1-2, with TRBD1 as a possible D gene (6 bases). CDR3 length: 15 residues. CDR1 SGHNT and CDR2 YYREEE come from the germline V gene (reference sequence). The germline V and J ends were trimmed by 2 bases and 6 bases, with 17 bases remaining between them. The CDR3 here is CASSFIGGGGNGYTF. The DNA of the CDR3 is TGTGCCAGCAGCTTTATCGGCGGGGGCGGGAATGGCTACACCTTC.

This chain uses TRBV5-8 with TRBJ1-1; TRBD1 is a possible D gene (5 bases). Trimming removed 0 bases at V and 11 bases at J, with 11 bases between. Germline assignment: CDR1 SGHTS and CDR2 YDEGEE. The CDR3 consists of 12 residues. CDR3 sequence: CASSLGQLGAFF. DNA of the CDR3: TGTGCCAGCAGCTTGGGACAGCTGGGCGCTTTCTTT. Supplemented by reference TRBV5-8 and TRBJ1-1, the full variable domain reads EAGVTQSPTHLIKTRGQQATLRCSPISGHTSVYWYQQALGLGLQFLLWYDEGEERNRGNFPPRFSGRQFPNYSSELNVNALELEDSALYLCASSLGQLGAFFGQGTRLTVV.

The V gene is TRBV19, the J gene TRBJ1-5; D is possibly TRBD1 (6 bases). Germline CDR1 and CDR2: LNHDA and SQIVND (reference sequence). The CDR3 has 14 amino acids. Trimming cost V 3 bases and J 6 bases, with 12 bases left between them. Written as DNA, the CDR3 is TGTGCCAGTAGTATGTACAGGGTGCGTCAGCCCCAGCATTTT. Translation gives CASSMYRVRQPQHF.